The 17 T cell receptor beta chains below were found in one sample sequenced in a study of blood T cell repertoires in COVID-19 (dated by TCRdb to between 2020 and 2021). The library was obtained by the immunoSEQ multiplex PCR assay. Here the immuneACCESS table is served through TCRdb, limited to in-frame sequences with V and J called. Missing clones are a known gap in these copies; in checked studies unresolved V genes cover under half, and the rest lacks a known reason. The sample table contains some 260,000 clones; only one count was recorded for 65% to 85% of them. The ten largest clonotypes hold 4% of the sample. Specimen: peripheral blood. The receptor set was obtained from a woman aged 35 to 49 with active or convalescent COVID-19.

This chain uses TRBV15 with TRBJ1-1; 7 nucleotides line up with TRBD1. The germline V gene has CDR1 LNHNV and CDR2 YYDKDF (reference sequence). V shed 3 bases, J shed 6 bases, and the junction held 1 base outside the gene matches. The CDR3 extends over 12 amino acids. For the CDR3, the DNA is TGTGCCACCAGCAGGGGGACAGCTGAAGCTTTCTTT. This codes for CATSRGTAEAFF.

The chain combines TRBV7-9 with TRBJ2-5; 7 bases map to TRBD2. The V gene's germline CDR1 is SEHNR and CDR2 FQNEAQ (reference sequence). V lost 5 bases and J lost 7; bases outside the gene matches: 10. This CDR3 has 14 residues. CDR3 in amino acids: CASSPNGEGRTQYF. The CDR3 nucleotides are TGTGCCAGCAGCCCGAACGGGGAGGGGAGGACCCAGTACTTC.

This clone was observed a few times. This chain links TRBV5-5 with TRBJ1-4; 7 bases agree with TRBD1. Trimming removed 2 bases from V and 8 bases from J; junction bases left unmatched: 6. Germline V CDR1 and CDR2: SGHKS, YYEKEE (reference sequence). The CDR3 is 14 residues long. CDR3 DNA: TGTGCCAGCAGCTTCGGCCAGGGGGGAGAAAAACTGTTTTTT. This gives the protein CASSFGQGGEKLFF. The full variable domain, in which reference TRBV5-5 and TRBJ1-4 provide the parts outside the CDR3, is DAGVTQSPTHLIKTRGQQVTLRCSPISGHKSVSWYQQVLGQGPQFIFQYYEKEERGRGNFPDRFSARQFPNYSSELNVNALLLGDSALYLCASSFGQGGEKLFFGSGTQLSVL.

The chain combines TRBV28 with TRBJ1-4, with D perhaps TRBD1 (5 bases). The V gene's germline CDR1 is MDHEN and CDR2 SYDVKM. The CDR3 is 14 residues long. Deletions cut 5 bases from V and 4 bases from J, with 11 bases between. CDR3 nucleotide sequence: TGTGCCAGCAGTCTTCAGGGAGGTAATGAAAAACTGTTTTTT. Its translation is CASSLQGGNEKLFF. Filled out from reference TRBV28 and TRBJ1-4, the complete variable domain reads DVKVTQSSRYLVKRTGEKVFLECVQDMDHENMFWYRQDPGLGLRLIYFSYDVKMKEKGDIPEGYSVSREKKERFSLILESASTNQTSMYLCASSLQGGNEKLFFGSGTQLSVL.

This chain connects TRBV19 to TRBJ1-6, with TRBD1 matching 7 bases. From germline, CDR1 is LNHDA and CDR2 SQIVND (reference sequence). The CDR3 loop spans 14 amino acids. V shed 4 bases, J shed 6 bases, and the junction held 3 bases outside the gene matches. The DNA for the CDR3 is TGTGCCAGTAGTAAGGGACAGCCTAATTCACCCCTCCACTTT. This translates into CASSKGQPNSPLHF.

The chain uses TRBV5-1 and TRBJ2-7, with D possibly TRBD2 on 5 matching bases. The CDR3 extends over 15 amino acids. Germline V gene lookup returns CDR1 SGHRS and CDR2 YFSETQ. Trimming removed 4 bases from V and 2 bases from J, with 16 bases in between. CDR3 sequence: CASSPGEVFPYEQYV. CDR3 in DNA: TGCGCCAGCAGCCCCGGGGAAGTCTTCCCCTACGAGCAGTACGTC.

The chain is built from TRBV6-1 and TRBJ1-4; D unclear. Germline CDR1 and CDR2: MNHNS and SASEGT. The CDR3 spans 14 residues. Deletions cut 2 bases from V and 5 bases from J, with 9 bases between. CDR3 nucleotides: TGTGCCAGCAGTGAAAGGACTTTCAATGAAAAACTGTTTTTT. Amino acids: CASSERTFNEKLFF.

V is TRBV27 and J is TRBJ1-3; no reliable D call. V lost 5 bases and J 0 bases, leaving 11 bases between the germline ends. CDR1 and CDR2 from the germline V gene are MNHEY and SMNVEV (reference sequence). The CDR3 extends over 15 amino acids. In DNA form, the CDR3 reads TGTGCCAGCAGTCCCCGAGGGCCCTCTGGAAACACCATATATTTT. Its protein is CASSPRGPSGNTIYF.

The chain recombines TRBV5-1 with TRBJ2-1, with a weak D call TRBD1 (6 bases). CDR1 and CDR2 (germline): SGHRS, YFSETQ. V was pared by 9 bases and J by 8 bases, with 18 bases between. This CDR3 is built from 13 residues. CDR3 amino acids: CATSYRELDEQFF. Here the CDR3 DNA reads TGCGCCACCTCGTACAGGGAATTGGATGAGCAGTTCTTC. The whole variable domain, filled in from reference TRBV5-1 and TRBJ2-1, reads KAGVTQTPRYLIKTRGQQVTLSCSPISGHRSVSWYQQTPGQGLQFLFEYFSETQRNKGNFPGRFSGRQFSNSRSEMNVSTLELGDSALYLCATSYRELDEQFFGPGTRLTVL.

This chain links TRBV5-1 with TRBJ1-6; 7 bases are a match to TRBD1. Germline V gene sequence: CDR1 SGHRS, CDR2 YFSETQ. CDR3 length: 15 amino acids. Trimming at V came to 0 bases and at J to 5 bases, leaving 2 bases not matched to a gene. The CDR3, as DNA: TGCGCCAGCAGCTTGGAGGGGGCTGATAATTCACCCCTCCACTTT. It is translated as CASSLEGADNSPLHF. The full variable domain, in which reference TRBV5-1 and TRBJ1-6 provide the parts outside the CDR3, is KAGVTQTPRYLIKTRGQQVTLSCSPISGHRSVSWYQQTPGQGLQFLFEYFSETQRNKGNFPGRFSGRQFSNSRSEMNVSTLELGDSALYLCASSLEGADNSPLHFGNGTRLTVT.

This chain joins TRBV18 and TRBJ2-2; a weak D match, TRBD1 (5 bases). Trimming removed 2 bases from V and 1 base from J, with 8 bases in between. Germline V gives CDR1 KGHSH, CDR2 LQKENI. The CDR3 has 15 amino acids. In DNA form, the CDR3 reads TGTGCCAGCTCACCAGTTGGACAGAACACCGGGGAGCTGTTTTTT. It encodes CASSPVGQNTGELFF.

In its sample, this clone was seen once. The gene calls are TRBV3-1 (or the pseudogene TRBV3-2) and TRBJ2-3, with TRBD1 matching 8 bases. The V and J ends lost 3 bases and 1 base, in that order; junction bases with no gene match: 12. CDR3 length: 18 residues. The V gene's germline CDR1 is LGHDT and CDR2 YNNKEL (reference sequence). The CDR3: CASSQAPTGGGGTDTQYF. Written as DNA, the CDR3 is TGTGCCAGCAGCCAGGCTCCTACAGGGGGTGGAGGCACAGATACGCAGTATTTT.

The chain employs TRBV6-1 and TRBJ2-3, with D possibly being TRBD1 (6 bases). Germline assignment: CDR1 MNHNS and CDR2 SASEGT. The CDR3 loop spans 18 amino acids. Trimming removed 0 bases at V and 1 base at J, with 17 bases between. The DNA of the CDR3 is TGTGCCAGCAGTGAAGCGGTTGCCAGTGCAGGGGGCACAGATACGCAGTATTTT. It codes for CASSEAVASAGGTDTQYF.

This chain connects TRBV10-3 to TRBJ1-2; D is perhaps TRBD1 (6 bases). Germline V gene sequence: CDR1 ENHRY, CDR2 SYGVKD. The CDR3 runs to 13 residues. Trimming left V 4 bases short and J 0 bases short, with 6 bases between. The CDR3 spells CAISAGANYGYTF. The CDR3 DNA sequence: TGTGCCATCAGTGCAGGGGCTAACTATGGCTACACCTTC.

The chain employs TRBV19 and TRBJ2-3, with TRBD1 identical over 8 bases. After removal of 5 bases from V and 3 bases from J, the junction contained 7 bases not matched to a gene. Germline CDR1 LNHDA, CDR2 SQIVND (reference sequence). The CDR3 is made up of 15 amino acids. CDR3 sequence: CASSPRHRGTDTQYF. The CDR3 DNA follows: TGTGCCAGTAGTCCCCGTCACAGGGGGACAGATACGCAGTATTTT.

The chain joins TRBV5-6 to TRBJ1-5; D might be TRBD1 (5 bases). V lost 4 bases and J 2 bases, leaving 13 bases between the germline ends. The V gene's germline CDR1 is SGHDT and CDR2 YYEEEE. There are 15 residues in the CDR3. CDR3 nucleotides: TGTGCCAGCAGCCGGGGGGATCGGGGCAATCAGCCCCAGCATTTT. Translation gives CASSRGDRGNQPQHF.

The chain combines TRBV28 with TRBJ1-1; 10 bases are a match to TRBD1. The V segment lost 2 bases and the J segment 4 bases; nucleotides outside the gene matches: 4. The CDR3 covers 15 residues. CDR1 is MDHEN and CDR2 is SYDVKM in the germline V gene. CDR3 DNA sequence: TGTGCCAGCAGTTTAGAGACAGGGGGCGGCACTGAAGCTTTCTTT. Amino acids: CASSLETGGGTEAFF.